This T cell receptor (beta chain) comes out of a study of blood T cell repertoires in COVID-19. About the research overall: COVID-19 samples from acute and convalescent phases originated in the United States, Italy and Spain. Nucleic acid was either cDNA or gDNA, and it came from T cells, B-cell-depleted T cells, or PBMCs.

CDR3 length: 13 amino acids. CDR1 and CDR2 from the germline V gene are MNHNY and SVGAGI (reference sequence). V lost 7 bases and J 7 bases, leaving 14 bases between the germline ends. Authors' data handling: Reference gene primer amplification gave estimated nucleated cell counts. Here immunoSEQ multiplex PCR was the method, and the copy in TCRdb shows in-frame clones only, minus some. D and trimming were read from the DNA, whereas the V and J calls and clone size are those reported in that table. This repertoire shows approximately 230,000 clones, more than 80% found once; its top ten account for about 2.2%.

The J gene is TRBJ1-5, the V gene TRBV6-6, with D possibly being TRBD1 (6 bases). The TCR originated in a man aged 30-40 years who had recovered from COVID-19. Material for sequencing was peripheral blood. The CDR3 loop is CASNNRDEQPQHF. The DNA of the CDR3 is TGTGCCAGCAATAACAGGGATGAACAGCCCCAGCATTTT.